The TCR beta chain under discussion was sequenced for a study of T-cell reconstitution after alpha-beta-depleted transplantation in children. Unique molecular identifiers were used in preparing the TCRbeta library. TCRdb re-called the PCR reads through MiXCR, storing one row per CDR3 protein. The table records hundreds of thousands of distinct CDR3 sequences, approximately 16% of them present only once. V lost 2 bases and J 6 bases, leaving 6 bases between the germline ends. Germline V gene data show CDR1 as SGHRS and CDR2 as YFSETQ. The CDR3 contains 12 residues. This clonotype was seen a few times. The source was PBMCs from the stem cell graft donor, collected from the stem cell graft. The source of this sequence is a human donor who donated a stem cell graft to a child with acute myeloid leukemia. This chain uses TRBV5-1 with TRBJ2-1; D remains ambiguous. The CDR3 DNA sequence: TGCGCCAGCAGCTTCAAAGTCAATGAGCAGTTCTTC. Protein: CASSFKVNEQFF.